What follows is one TCR beta chain and its context. Participant-given clinical history determined each cohort assignment. Donors in Cohort 3 who had recovered were those with two negative PCRs, healthcare professional clearance, or resolution of their symptoms. The J segment lost 7 bases and the V segment lost 1 base, leaving 9 bases of the junction unmatched. This CDR3 is 16 amino acids long. Germline CDR1 and CDR2: SGHNT and YENEEA. Per the authors' pipeline: Researchers report that nucleated cell counts were estimated from reference gene primer amplification. The method was immunoSEQ multiplex PCR; TCRdb's version includes in-frame clones alone and lacks a portion of them. V, J and clone size reflect that table, while D and trimming were determined from the DNA. The data hold approximately 300,000 clones, with approximately 91% observed a single time. The sample belongs to a study of blood T cell repertoires in COVID-19. Looking at the study overall: COVID-19 samples collected from the United States, Italy and Spain covered acute and convalescent phases.

The sequencing sample was made of PBMCs or T cells enriched from blood (not recorded which). The V gene is TRBV11-3, the J gene TRBJ2-1, with 8 bases aligning to TRBD1. The sequence was collected from a man aged 60 to 69 who had recovered from COVID-19. CDR3 bases: TGTGCCAGCAGCTTAGGGTTCCTGGGACAGGCTAATGAGCAGTTCTTC. Protein product: CASSLGFLGQANEQFF.